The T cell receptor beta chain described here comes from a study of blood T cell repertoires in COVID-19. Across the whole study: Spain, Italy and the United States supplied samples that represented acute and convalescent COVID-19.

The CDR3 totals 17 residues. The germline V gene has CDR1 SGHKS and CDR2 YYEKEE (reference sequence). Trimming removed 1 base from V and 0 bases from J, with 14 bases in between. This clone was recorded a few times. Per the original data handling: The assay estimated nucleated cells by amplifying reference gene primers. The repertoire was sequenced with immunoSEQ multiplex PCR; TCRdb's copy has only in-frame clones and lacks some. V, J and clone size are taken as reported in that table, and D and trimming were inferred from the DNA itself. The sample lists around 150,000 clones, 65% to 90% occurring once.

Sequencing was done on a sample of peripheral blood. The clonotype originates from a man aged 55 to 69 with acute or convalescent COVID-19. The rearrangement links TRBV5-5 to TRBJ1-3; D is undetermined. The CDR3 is CASSLKGAVSSGNTIYF. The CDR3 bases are TGTGCCAGCAGCTTGAAGGGAGCAGTCTCCTCTGGAAACACCATATATTTT.